Listed below are T cell receptor beta chains from one sample, sequenced in a study of T cell responses to AZD1222 COVID-19 vaccine. The repertoire was sequenced with immunoSEQ multiplex PCR; TCRdb's copy has only in-frame clones and lacks some. The sample carries more than 80,000 clones, 85% to 90% recorded once. Sample: peripheral blood, taken on day 0 of AZD1222 vaccination. These receptors originate from an adult in good health. CDR3s include the opening cysteine and the closing phenylalanine or tryptophan. D genes are given only for firm matches. Some rows mark clone size as missing; the rest say once, few, many or name a class of expanded clone.

CDR3 DNA | CDR3 protein | V gene | D gene | J gene | clone size
TGTGCCAGCTCACCCCGGGACAACTCTAATGAAAAACTGTTTTTT | CASSPRDNSNEKLFF | TRBV18 | NA | TRBJ1-4 | NA
TGTGCCAGCAGCCTCCGACAGGGGCCCCCCTACGAGCAGTACTTC | CASSLRQGPPYEQYF | TRBV7-7 | TRBD1 | TRBJ2-7 | NA
TGTGCCAGCAGCGTAGACGGGGGCTCGAAGCCCCAGCATTTT | CASSVDGGSKPQHF | TRBV9 | NA | TRBJ1-5 | NA
TGTGCCAGCAGCGTAACAGGGGCACACAATGAGCAGTTCTTC | CASSVTGAHNEQFF | TRBV9 | TRBD1 | TRBJ2-1 | NA
TGTGCCAGCAGTGAAGGACAGGGGGCTGCAGATACGCAGTATTTT | CASSEGQGAADTQYF | TRBV6-4 | TRBD1 | TRBJ2-3 | NA
TGTGCCAGCAGCCAACAGGGCGCCCTGAACACTGAAGCTTTCTTT | CASSQQGALNTEAFF | TRBV7-2 | NA | TRBJ1-1 | NA
TGTGCCAGCAGCCAAGATAGGAGCGGGAGCACAGATACGCAGTATTTT | CASSQDRSGSTDTQYF | TRBV4-2 | NA | TRBJ2-3 | NA
TGTGCCACCCTTGGGGGGGCCTACACTGAAGCTTTCTTT | CATLGGAYTEAFF | TRBV25-1 | NA | TRBJ1-1 | NA
TGTGCCAGCAGTGGGGACAGGGGGTCTGAAGCTTTCTTT | CASSGDRGSEAFF | TRBV6-4 | TRBD1 | TRBJ1-1 | NA
TGTGCCATCAGTGACCTACAGGGTAACTATGGCTACACCTTC | CAISDLQGNYGYTF | TRBV10-3 | NA | TRBJ1-2 | NA
TGTGCCAGTAGTATTACTACTACCTACGAGCAGTACTTC | CASSITTTYEQYF | TRBV19 | NA | TRBJ2-7 | NA
TGTGCCAGCAGCGTAGCAGTAGGGACTAACTATGGCTACACCTTC | CASSVAVGTNYGYTF | TRBV9 | NA | TRBJ1-2 | NA
TGTGCCAGCAGCTTACTAAGGGGGCGGACTAATGAAAAACTGTTTTTT | CASSLLRGRTNEKLFF | TRBV11-2 | TRBD1 | TRBJ1-4 | NA
TGTGCCAGCTCACCTGGACTAGCGGGAGACCCCGAGCAGTACTTC | CASSPGLAGDPEQYF | TRBV18 | TRBD2 | TRBJ2-7 | NA
TGTGCCAGCAGCCAAGGACAGGGCTACTACGAGCAGTACTTC | CASSQGQGYYEQYF | TRBV11-2 | TRBD1 | TRBJ2-7 | NA
TGTGCCAGCAGCTTTTCCACGGGGGATCAGCCCCAGCATTTT | CASSFSTGDQPQHF | TRBV7-9 | NA | TRBJ1-5 | NA
TGTGCCAGCAGGAAACAGGGGCCCACAGATACGCAGTATTTT | CASRKQGPTDTQYF | TRBV6-5 | TRBD1 | TRBJ2-3 | NA
TGTGCCAGCAGTTTGGGACGGCCTTACGAGCAGTACTTC | CASSLGRPYEQYF | TRBV28 | NA | TRBJ2-7 | few
TGTGCCAGCAGTTACGGCACTAGCGGGAGCCTCAATGAGCAGTTCTTC | CASSYGTSGSLNEQFF | TRBV6-5 | TRBD2 | TRBJ2-1 | NA
TGTGCCAGCAGCGCCCGACTAGCGGGAGGCTACAATGAGCAGTTCTTC | CASSARLAGGYNEQFF | TRBV9 | TRBD2 | TRBJ2-1 | few
TGCGCCAGCAGCCAAGCTACGGGTCCATACAATGAGCAGTTCTTC | CASSQATGPYNEQFF | TRBV4-3 | NA | TRBJ2-1 | NA
TGTGCCAGCAGTGGGACCGACAGGATCGCTGAAAAACTGTTTTTT | CASSGTDRIAEKLFF | TRBV25-1 | NA | TRBJ1-4 | NA
TGCGCCAGCAGCTTGGGACAGTCCACCGGGGAGCTGTTTTTT | CASSLGQSTGELFF | TRBV5-1 | NA | TRBJ2-2 | NA
TGCGCCAGCAGCTTGGATGGCAGTCGGACTGAAGCTTTCTTT | CASSLDGSRTEAFF | TRBV5-1 | NA | TRBJ1-1 | NA
TGTGCCAGCAGCGCGACGCTGGCGGAGATCTATGGCTACACCTTC | CASSATLAEIYGYTF | TRBV7-8 | NA | TRBJ1-2 | NA
TGTGCCAGCAGTTTACTCCAGTCTAGCACAGATACGCAGTATTTT | CASSLLQSSTDTQYF | TRBV27 | NA | TRBJ2-3 | NA
TGTGCCAGCAGGACCACTAGCGGGGGCCACAATGAGCAGTTCTTC | CASRTTSGGHNEQFF | TRBV7-2 | TRBD2 | TRBJ2-1 | NA
TGTGCCAGCAGTTACGAACTCGCGCCTAAAGCTGAAGCTTTCTTT | CASSYELAPKAEAFF | TRBV6-5 | NA | TRBJ1-1 | NA
TGTGCCACGGGTCGGGGCAATCAGCCCCAGCATTTT | CATGRGNQPQHF | TRBV19 | NA | TRBJ1-5 | once
TGCGCCAGCAGCCAAGGGACAGCAGCCTACGAGCAGTACTTC | CASSQGTAAYEQYF | TRBV4-1 | NA | TRBJ2-7 | NA
TGTGCCAGCAGTTATGCGGCGAGCGGACCTACCTACAATGAGCAGTTCTTC | CASSYAASGPTYNEQFF | TRBV6-2/TRBV6-3 | NA | TRBJ2-1 | NA
TGTGCCAGTAGTATAACAAGCTCCTACAATGAGCAGTTCTTC | CASSITSSYNEQFF | TRBV19 | NA | TRBJ2-1 | once